This T cell receptor (beta chain) was recovered during a study of T cell changes during pregnancy in multiple sclerosis. The ends were cut back, 4 bases at V and 1 base at J, with 14 bases in the middle. Germline V gene lookup returns CDR1 SGHVS and CDR2 FQNEAQ. The CDR3 runs to 16 residues. This table comes from immunoSEQ multiplex PCR, and its TCRdb copy is limited to in-frame clones, with some not included. Of 25,000 to 30,000 clones in the sample, roughly nine tenths were seen once. The TCR was taken from a female donor with multiple sclerosis, enrolled in a pregnancy study. The source was CD4+ T cells from peripheral blood mononuclear cells, collected in the second trimester of pregnancy. V usage is TRBV7-8 and J usage is TRBJ1-5; D unclear. CDR3 DNA: TGTGCCAGCAGCTCCAGTGGTTGGTTGAGCAATCAGCCCCAGCATTTT. As protein: CASSSSGWLSNQPQHF.